This T cell receptor beta chain was sequenced for a study of shared clonotypes between healthy human individuals. General observations from the study: When compared with the clonotypes that were shared by all four sorted-subset donors, the non-shared clonotypes turned out to have lower generation probabilities.

V was shortened by 3 bases and J by 3 bases, with 15 bases between the two germline ends. Per the germline V gene, CDR1 is KGHSH and CDR2 is LQKENI. The CDR3 extends over 15 amino acids. The assay was immunoSEQ multiplex PCR, and TCRdb's table has in-frame clones only and misses some. Among more than 900,000 clones listed, 75% to 85% were seen once. This clone was seen once. Antigen unknown. The source material was memory CD4+ T cells from PBMCs. Documented subset: CD45RA-negative fraction. The receptor was isolated from a man between 18 and 29 years old in good health. Some clones in this sample may be carry-over from other donors' samples. The chain employs TRBV18 and TRBJ2-7; D ambiguous. The CDR3 loop reads CASSPLLSVDYEQYF. CDR3 coding DNA: TGTGCCAGCTCACCGCTGCTTTCGGTAGACTACGAGCAGTACTTC.